This T cell receptor beta chain derives from a study of blood T cell repertoires in COVID-19. Study as a whole: Whether acute or convalescent, the COVID-19 samples came from the United States, Italy and Spain.

Sequencing was performed with immunoSEQ multiplex PCR; in TCRdb, only in-frame clones are kept and a portion is missing. The data hold fewer than 400,000 clones, with 85% to 90% observed a single time. Ages ranged from roughly 18 to 100 years, with residence in approximately 25 US areas. Sequenced input: PBMCs or T cells enriched from blood (not recorded which). The TCR sequence derives from a man aged 25-40 years who had recovered from COVID-19.

Here the CDR3 reads CASSQVPGQGNSPLHF. The CDR3 DNA sequence: TGCGCCAGCAGCCAAGTTCCGGGACAGGGGAATTCACCCCTCCACTTT. V usage is TRBV4-1 and J usage is TRBJ1-6, with 10 bases that match TRBD1. The V segment lost 1 base and the J segment 7 bases; nucleotides outside the gene matches: 4. CDR1 is MGHRA, CDR2 YSYEKL, per germline. This CDR3 spans 16 amino acids.